One sample yielded the 24 T cell receptor beta chains listed below, sequenced in a study of T cell repertoires in cytomegalovirus infection. TCRdb ran MiXCR on the reads and lists one entry per CDR3 protein. The sample shows approximately 290,000 distinct CDR3 sequences, about a quarter of them seen only once. Sequenced input: PBMCs. These receptors all stem from a human donor in good health (CMV status not recorded). Some clones in this sample may be carry-over from other donors' samples.

This clonotype was observed a few times. This rearrangement joins TRBV20-1 to TRBJ1-4, with D possibly matching TRBD1 (6 bases). The germline gives CDR1 DFQATT, CDR2 SNEGSKA (reference sequence). Trimming left V 0 bases short and J 0 bases short, with 17 bases between. The CDR3 length is 18 residues. CDR3 sequence (DNA): TGCAGTGCTAGAGATCGTCGGACAGAAAGAACAACTAATGAAAAACTGTTTTTT. Amino acid sequence: CSARDRRTERTTNEKLFF.

The chain recombines TRBV23-1 with TRBJ2-7; D is possibly TRBD1 (6 bases). TRBV23-1 is filed as an ORF, its function uncertain. V lost 4 bases and J 4 bases, leaving 14 bases between the germline ends. The CDR3 totals 14 residues. The CDR3 DNA reads TGCGCCAGCAGTCCCCCGGACAGACTGTACGAGCAGTACTTC. Translating gives CASSPPDRLYEQYF.

The chain combines TRBV11-2 with TRBJ1-2, with D possibly matching TRBD1 (5 bases). Germline values: CDR1 SGHAT, CDR2 FQNNGV. The V and J ends lost 0 bases and 4 bases respectively, with 12 bases between them. This CDR3 has 15 amino acids. The CDR3 region is CASSLDAGGGYGYTF. In DNA, the CDR3 is TGTGCCAGCAGCTTAGATGCCGGGGGAGGCTATGGCTACACCTTC.

This rearrangement joins TRBV28 to TRBJ1-6; 10 bases align to TRBD1. Per germline, CDR1 MDHEN and CDR2 SYDVKM. With V trimmed by 6 bases and J by 9 bases, 8 bases remained unmatched. CDR3 length: 15 residues. The CDR3 nucleotides are TGTGCCAGCAGGGGGGGGACAGGGGAAGGTTCACCCCTCCACTTT. It specifies CASRGGTGEGSPLHF.

The table lists this clonotype with many counts. This sequence joins TRBV11-3 and TRBJ2-2; TRBD2 aligns across 9 bases. Germline CDR1 reads SGHNT; CDR2 reads YENEEA. V lost 8 bases, J lost 4 bases, and 2 bases stayed unmatched. The length of the CDR3 is 13 residues. The CDR3 loop reads CASQTSGTGELFF. Written as DNA, the CDR3 is TGTGCCAGCCAGACTAGCGGCACCGGGGAGCTGTTTTTT.

The V call is TRBV7-2, the J call TRBJ2-1, with a tentative D call TRBD1 (5 bases). In germline, CDR1 is SGHTA, CDR2 FQGNSA. CDR3 size: 14 residues. The germline V and J ends were trimmed by 0 bases and 5 bases, with 8 bases remaining between them. The CDR3 protein is CASSLAGHHNEQFF. In DNA form, the CDR3 reads TGTGCCAGCAGCTTAGCGGGGCACCACAATGAGCAGTTCTTC. Filled out from reference TRBV7-2 and TRBJ2-1, the complete variable domain reads GAGVSQSPSNKVTEKGKDVELRCDPISGHTALYWYRQSLGQGLEFLIYFQGNSAPDKSGLPSDRFSAERTGGSVSTLTIQRTQQEDSAVYLCASSLAGHHNEQFFGPGTRLTVL.

This clonotype was seen just once. This likely comes from a read error, as the CDR3 has no conserved phenylalanine or tryptophan at its end. J is TRBJ2-7 and V is TRBV7-9; D is undetermined. The V end lost 1 base, the J end lost 5 bases, and 6 bases lay between the germline ends. This CDR3 region has 12 residues. Germline lookup yields CDR1 SEHNR and CDR2 FQNEAQ (reference sequence). CDR3 region: CASSLDWNEQYL. CDR3 in DNA: TGTGCCAGCAGCTTAGATTGGAACGAGCAGTACCTC.

The rearrangement joins TRBV10-3 to TRBJ2-7, with 7 bases identical to TRBD1. The CDR3 covers 12 residues. From germline, CDR1 is ENHRY and CDR2 SYGVKD. V lost 11 bases, J lost 2 bases, and 6 bases stayed unmatched. The CDR3: CAVGTVTYEQYF. CDR3 sequence (DNA): TGTGCCGTCGGGACAGTCACCTACGAGCAGTACTTC.

This clonotype was detected only a few times. The chain is built from TRBV6-6 and TRBJ1-1, with a weak D call TRBD1 (6 bases). The germline CDR1 and CDR2 sequences are MNHNY and SVGAGI (reference sequence). CDR3 length: 12 residues. Trimming took off 10 bases at V and 4 bases at J, with 13 bases between the two ends. DNA of the CDR3: TGTGCCACCACCCAGGGGCGCACTGAAGCTTTCTTT. Amino acid sequence: CATTQGRTEAFF.

The chain has TRBV5-1 and TRBJ1-1; D not resolved. V lost 0 bases and J 2 bases, leaving 11 bases between the germline ends. The CDR3 sequence is 15 residues long. Germline CDR1 and CDR2: SGHRS and YFSETQ. CDR3 amino acids: CASSLDGRPNTEAFF. DNA of the CDR3: TGCGCCAGCAGCTTGGACGGGCGGCCTAACACTGAAGCTTTCTTT.

The chain couples TRBV28 to TRBJ2-7; 9 nucleotides match TRBD1. The V and J ends lost 7 bases and 5 bases, in that order; junction bases with no gene match: 6. In germline, CDR1 is MDHEN, CDR2 SYDVKM. The CDR3 has 13 amino acids. The CDR3 coding sequence is TGTGCCAGCAATCCGGGACAGGGTAACGAGCAGTACTTC. Translation: CASNPGQGNEQYF.

This chain joins TRBV27 and TRBJ1-5; no firm D call. Looked up from germline, CDR1 is MNHEY and CDR2 is SMNVEV (reference sequence). Trimming stripped 3 bases from V and 0 bases from J, with 9 bases between. This CDR3 is built from 15 residues. The CDR3 DNA reads TGTGCCAGCAGTTTCGCGAGGGCTAGCAATCAGCCCCAGCATTTT. It yields the protein CASSFARASNQPQHF.

In this sample, this clonotype turned up a few times. The chain couples TRBV29-1 to TRBJ2-5; no firm D call. V dropped 6 bases and J dropped 3 bases, with 5 bases sitting between them. Looked up from germline, CDR1 is SQVTM and CDR2 is ANQGSEA. The CDR3 has 10 amino acids. The CDR3 is CSVDEETQYF. CDR3 coding DNA: TGCAGCGTCGATGAAGAGACCCAGTACTTC.

The chain links TRBV19 to TRBJ1-4; no definite D call. V lost 5 bases, J lost 7 bases, and 11 bases lay in between. CDR3 size: 13 residues. CDR1 is LNHDA and CDR2 is SQIVND in the germline V gene (reference sequence). The CDR3 bases are TGTGCCAGTAGTCTGCAAGAAGGTGAAAAACTGTTTTTT. As protein: CASSLQEGEKLFF.

The rearrangement joins TRBV18 to TRBJ2-5; perhaps TRBD1 as D (5 bases). CDR1 and CDR2 from the germline V gene are KGHSH and LQKENI. The CDR3 length is 13 residues. Deletions cut 4 bases from V and 5 bases from J, with 11 bases between. In DNA, the CDR3 is TGTGCCAGCTCACAGGGGAATCGGGAGACCCAGTACTTC. As protein: CASSQGNRETQYF. Full variable domain (outside the CDR3, taken from reference TRBV18 and TRBJ2-5): NAGVMQNPRHLVRRRGQEARLRCSPMKGHSHVYWYRQLPEEGLKFMVYLQKENIIDESGMPKERFSAEFPKEGPSILRIQQVVRGDSAAYFCASSQGNRETQYFGPGTRLLVL.

The chain couples TRBV9 to TRBJ1-2; TRBD1 matches 7 bases. The germline V gene has CDR1 SGDLS and CDR2 YYNGEE. CDR3 length: 15 amino acids. Trimming removed 4 bases from V and 3 bases from J; junction bases left unmatched: 9. The CDR3 region has the DNA TGTGCCAGCAGCCCGAAGCCTGACAGGGACTATGGCTACACCTTC. Translation gives CASSPKPDRDYGYTF.

The CDR3 spells CASSLTQGAWEQYF. The DNA of the CDR3 is TGTGCCAGCAGCTTAACCCAGGGGGCGTGGGAGCAGTACTTC. The rearrangement joins TRBV7-2 to TRBJ2-7; 8 bases match TRBD1. Germline V lookup: CDR1 SGHTA, CDR2 FQGNSA. The V segment lost 2 bases and the J segment 7 bases; nucleotides outside the gene matches: 7. The CDR3 length is 14 residues.

This clonotype showed up just a few times. The chain joins TRBV7-2 to TRBJ2-7, with TRBD2 matching over 14 bases. The CDR3 extends over 16 amino acids. V was clipped by 0 bases and J by 4 bases; unmatched bases: 2. Germline V gene sequence: CDR1 SGHTA, CDR2 FQGNSA. This CDR3 reads CASSLAGTSGRYEQYF. In nucleotides, the CDR3 is TGTGCCAGCAGCTTAGCCGGGACTAGCGGGAGATACGAGCAGTACTTC.

The chain recombines TRBV4-3 with TRBJ2-7; 7 positions match TRBD1. The CDR3 contains 14 residues. Germline V gene lookup returns CDR1 LGHNA and CDR2 YSLEER. J lost 6 bases, V lost 3 bases, and 8 bases had no gene match. This CDR3 is CASSQARDSLEQYF. Here the CDR3 DNA reads TGCGCCAGCAGCCAGGCTCGGGACAGCCTCGAGCAGTACTTC.

The V gene is TRBV11-3, the J gene TRBJ2-3; 7 bases align to TRBD2. Germline loops: CDR1 SGHNT, CDR2 YENEEA. After removal of 4 bases from V and 6 bases from J, the junction contained 10 bases not matched to a gene. This CDR3 has 15 amino acids. CDR3 sequence: CASSSHGGNGDTQYF. The CDR3, as DNA: TGTGCCAGCAGCTCCCACGGGGGGAACGGGGATACGCAGTATTTT.

This clonotype was detected many times. The chain carries TRBV7-2 and TRBJ2-3; 8 positions agree with TRBD2. J was trimmed by 0 bases and V by 2 bases; bases with no gene match: 16. This CDR3 is 20 amino acids long. Germline values: CDR1 SGHTA, CDR2 FQGNSA. CDR3 in amino acids: CASSLISSGSGWASTDTQYF. Written as DNA, the CDR3 is TGTGCCAGCAGCTTAATATCGAGCGGGAGCGGATGGGCTAGCACAGATACGCAGTATTTT.

Only one count was recorded for this clonotype. This CDR3 reads CATSPTGTYEQYF. The CDR3 DNA is TGTGCCACCAGCCCGACAGGGACCTACGAGCAGTACTTC. The rearrangement links TRBV24-1 to TRBJ2-7; 7 bases line up with TRBD1. In germline, CDR1 is KGHDR, CDR2 SFDVKD. This CDR3 contains 13 residues. The V gene end was trimmed by 7 bases and the J gene end by 2 bases; junction bases not matched to a gene: 4.

Only a few counts were recorded for this clonotype. V and J are TRBV5-6 and TRBJ1-3; weak D call: TRBD1 (6 bases). Trimming cost V 4 bases and J 2 bases, with 10 bases left between them. The CDR3 has 14 residues. The V gene's germline CDR1 is SGHDT and CDR2 YYEEEE. The CDR3 region is CASSVSGAGNTIYF. The CDR3 nucleotides are TGTGCCAGCAGCGTATCAGGGGCTGGAAACACCATATATTTT.

This clonotype has ten or more counts. The genes are TRBV20-1 and TRBJ2-3; tentative D call: TRBD2 (5 bases). Trimming took off 6 bases at V and 5 bases at J, with 15 bases between the two ends. Germline CDR1 is DFQATT and CDR2 is SNEGSKA (reference sequence). This CDR3 spans 13 amino acids. The CDR3 spells CSAERPSGDTQYF. CDR3 DNA: TGCAGTGCCGAGCGGCCCTCGGGAGATACGCAGTATTTT.